The table lists the clone carrying this TCR beta chain with many counts. These data originate in a study of Graves' ophthalmopathy and Graves' hyperthyroidism. V gave up 7 bases and J gave up 6 bases; unmatched junction bases: 5. The CDR3 runs to 13 residues. Germline CDR1 is MDHEN and CDR2 is SYDVKM. As the template, RNA transcripts were used to amplify TCR beta CDR3 regions. The first round was an RT-PCR with HTBI primers, and the second round was a multiplex PCR. Using its own MiXCR run on the multiplex PCR reads, TCRdb lists one record per CDR3 protein. This sample has 500,000 to 700,000 distinct CDR3 sequences; 20% to 25% occur once, and the top ten carry more than 5.5%.

The sample comprised peripheral blood. This clonotype originated in a woman aged 18-29 years with stable Graves' hyperthyroidism. Some clones in this sample may be carry-over from other donors' samples. The chain has TRBV28 and TRBJ1-5; TRBD1 matches 8 bases. CDR3 amino acids: CASTRTGFQPQHF. Here the CDR3 DNA reads TGTGCCAGCACCAGGACAGGGTTTCAGCCCCAGCATTTT.